The rows below give T cell receptor beta chains drawn from one sample of a study of spatial heterogeneity in lung cancer. TCRdb passed the 5' RACE reads through MiXCR, listing each CDR3 protein once. This table holds 20,000 to 25,000 distinct CDR3 sequences, approximately 7% found once. This specimen was PBMCs, taken at surgery. The source is a male donor with early-stage non-small cell lung cancer. The CDR3 runs from the conserved cysteine through the conserved F or W. Each record gives: V gene, clone size, J gene, D gene, CDR3 DNA, CDR3 protein. A D gene is named only where the DNA matches it firmly. The listing skips clone size in some rows; elsewhere it reads once, few, many or a size class.

v_gene: TRBV12-3/TRBV12-4; abundance: few; j_gene: TRBJ1-2; d_gene: NA; CDR3nt: TGTGCCAGCAGAACCTTGGGTGGTTTGAGCTACACCTTC; CDR3aa: CASRTLGGLSYTF
v_gene: TRBV7-8; abundance: many; j_gene: TRBJ2-1; d_gene: TRBD2; CDR3nt: TGTGCCAGCAGCTTAGAGCGGGGGACCAATGAGCAGTTCTTC; CDR3aa: CASSLERGTNEQFF
v_gene: TRBV15; abundance: few; j_gene: TRBJ2-5; d_gene: TRBD1; CDR3nt: TGTGCCACCAGCAGAGGTCTACGGGGACAGGAAGAGACCCAGTACTTC; CDR3aa: CATSRGLRGQEETQYF
v_gene: TRBV20-1; abundance: many; j_gene: TRBJ1-1; d_gene: NA; CDR3nt: TGCAGTGCTAGAGAACAGCCATCTGAAGCTTTCTTT; CDR3aa: CSAREQPSEAFF
v_gene: TRBV19; abundance: many; j_gene: TRBJ1-5; d_gene: NA; CDR3nt: TGTGCCAGTAACCCGGTTAGCAATCAGCCCCAGCATTTT; CDR3aa: CASNPVSNQPQHF
v_gene: TRBV9; abundance: few; j_gene: TRBJ2-2; d_gene: NA; CDR3nt: TGTGCCAGCAGCGCGCGCCGGGACTCCAACACCGGGGAGCTGTTTTTT; CDR3aa: CASSARRDSNTGELFF
v_gene: TRBV20-1; abundance: few; j_gene: TRBJ1-4; d_gene: TRBD1; CDR3nt: TGCAGTGCTAGAGATACCGGACAGGGCGAAAGTGAAAAACTGTTTTTT; CDR3aa: CSARDTGQGESEKLFF
v_gene: TRBV7-8; abundance: many; j_gene: TRBJ1-1; d_gene: NA; CDR3nt: TGTGCCAGCAGCCGGGGACCAATGAACACTGAAGCTTTCTTT; CDR3aa: CASSRGPMNTEAFF
v_gene: TRBV20-1; abundance: many; j_gene: TRBJ1-5; d_gene: NA; CDR3nt: TGCAGTGCTAGGACAGGACATAGCAATCAGCCCCAGCATTTT; CDR3aa: CSARTGHSNQPQHF
v_gene: TRBV20-1; abundance: medium-sized; j_gene: TRBJ2-1; d_gene: TRBD1; CDR3nt: TGCAGTGCTAGAGACAGGGGGCTGTGGTATGAGCAGTTCTTC; CDR3aa: CSARDRGLWYEQFF
v_gene: TRBV5-1; abundance: many; j_gene: TRBJ2-1; d_gene: TRBD1; CDR3nt: TGCGCCAGCAGCTGGCCAACCGGGACAGGGGATGAGCAGTTCTTC; CDR3aa: CASSWPTGTGDEQFF
v_gene: TRBV12-3/TRBV12-4; abundance: few; j_gene: TRBJ2-3; d_gene: NA; CDR3nt: TGTGCCAGCAGTTTCGGACAGACAGATACGCAGTATTTT; CDR3aa: CASSFGQTDTQYF
v_gene: TRBV28; abundance: many; j_gene: TRBJ1-1; d_gene: NA; CDR3nt: TGTGCCAGCAGTCCGAGGACAGTGATGAACACTGAAGCTTTCTTT; CDR3aa: CASSPRTVMNTEAFF
v_gene: TRBV7-6; abundance: many; j_gene: TRBJ1-4; d_gene: NA; CDR3nt: TGTGCCAGCAGCCCTAAGGGGCAACCGGCAACTAATGAAAAACTGTTTTTT; CDR3aa: CASSPKGQPATNEKLFF
v_gene: TRBV29-1; abundance: many; j_gene: TRBJ2-7; d_gene: NA; CDR3nt: TGCAGCGTGGCCAGGGCCTACGAGCAGTACTTC; CDR3aa: CSVARAYEQYF
v_gene: TRBV14; abundance: many; j_gene: TRBJ2-1; d_gene: NA; CDR3nt: TGTGCCAGCAGCCCTCAGGGGGGGCAATACAATGAGCAGTTCTTC; CDR3aa: CASSPQGGQYNEQFF
v_gene: TRBV4-1; abundance: many; j_gene: TRBJ2-7; d_gene: TRBD2; CDR3nt: TGCGCCAGCAGCCAAGATGGAGTAGCGGGGCCCAAGTTCGACGAGCAGTACTTC; CDR3aa: CASSQDGVAGPKFDEQYF
v_gene: TRBV29-1; abundance: few; j_gene: TRBJ2-1; d_gene: TRBD1; CDR3nt: TGCAGCGTTGAAGATTACGGGACAGGGCTTCGGAATGAGCAGTTCTTC; CDR3aa: CSVEDYGTGLRNEQFF
v_gene: TRBV7-2; abundance: few; j_gene: TRBJ1-2; d_gene: NA; CDR3nt: TGTGCCAGCAGCTTAGAGATTGGCCCTTTTGCTGGCTACACCTTC; CDR3aa: CASSLEIGPFAGYTF
v_gene: TRBV20-1; abundance: few; j_gene: TRBJ2-1; d_gene: NA; CDR3nt: TGCAGTGCTAGAGATCCCGGAGGGGGGGACTCCTACAATGAGCAGTTCTTC; CDR3aa: CSARDPGGGDSYNEQFF
v_gene: TRBV28; abundance: NA; j_gene: TRBJ2-1; d_gene: TRBD2; CDR3nt: TGTGCCAGCCCCCCGAGGACGGGGGGATACAATGAGCAGTTCTTC; CDR3aa: CASPPRTGGYNEQFF
v_gene: TRBV2; abundance: NA; j_gene: TRBJ1-6; d_gene: NA; CDR3nt: TGTGCCAGCAGTGCCAATAATTCACCCCTCCACTTT; CDR3aa: CASSANNSPLHF
v_gene: TRBV28; abundance: many; j_gene: TRBJ1-5; d_gene: NA; CDR3nt: TGTGCCAGCACCTTGGGGGGGGGCAATCAGCCCCAGCATTTT; CDR3aa: CASTLGGGNQPQHF
v_gene: TRBV12-3/TRBV12-4; abundance: many; j_gene: TRBJ1-2; d_gene: TRBD1; CDR3nt: TGTGCCAGCACTTACAGGGGTATCGCCCAGAACTATGGCTACACCTTC; CDR3aa: CASTYRGIAQNYGYTF
v_gene: TRBV12-3/TRBV12-4; abundance: few; j_gene: TRBJ2-1; d_gene: TRBD2; CDR3nt: TGTGCCAGCAGAGGACTAGCGGGAGGGTATGAGCAGTTCTTC; CDR3aa: CASRGLAGGYEQFF
v_gene: TRBV27; abundance: many; j_gene: TRBJ2-5; d_gene: NA; CDR3nt: TGTGCCAGCGGCCTGGCGGAGACCCAGTACTTC; CDR3aa: CASGLAETQYF
v_gene: TRBV10-3; abundance: medium-sized; j_gene: TRBJ2-1; d_gene: TRBD2; CDR3nt: TGTGCCATCAAAGATGGCGGGAGTACCTACAATGAGCAGTTCTTC; CDR3aa: CAIKDGGSTYNEQFF
v_gene: TRBV19; abundance: NA; j_gene: TRBJ2-5; d_gene: TRBD2; CDR3nt: TGTGCCAGTAGTAAGAGGGCCGGGACTAGCGGGATACAAGAGACCCAGTACTTC; CDR3aa: CASSKRAGTSGIQETQYF
v_gene: TRBV7-8; abundance: many; j_gene: TRBJ2-4; d_gene: NA; CDR3nt: TGTGCCAGCAGAAGGGATGCTGAAGCCAAAAACATTCAGTACTTC; CDR3aa: CASRRDAEAKNIQYF
v_gene: TRBV11-2; abundance: many; j_gene: TRBJ1-5; d_gene: TRBD1; CDR3nt: TGTGCCAGCAGCGTTGACAGGGATCAGCCCCAGCATTTT; CDR3aa: CASSVDRDQPQHF
v_gene: TRBV7-2; abundance: NA; j_gene: TRBJ2-1; d_gene: NA; CDR3nt: TGTGCCAGCAGCTTCGGCGGGTCTGGGCAGTTCTTC; CDR3aa: CASSFGGSGQFF
v_gene: TRBV3-1; abundance: many; j_gene: TRBJ1-2; d_gene: TRBD1; CDR3nt: TGTGCCAGCAGCCAAGATTACAGGGGGGGAGGCTACACCTTC; CDR3aa: CASSQDYRGGGYTF
v_gene: TRBV25-1; abundance: NA; j_gene: TRBJ2-1; d_gene: NA; CDR3nt: TGTGCCAGCAGTCCCCCGAGAGGGACTTTCATCTTC; CDR3aa: CASSPPRGTFIF
v_gene: TRBV5-4; abundance: many; j_gene: TRBJ2-1; d_gene: NA; CDR3nt: TGTGCCAGCAGCCCCGACCCTGGAACCTACAATGAGCAGTTCTTC; CDR3aa: CASSPDPGTYNEQFF
v_gene: TRBV9; abundance: medium-sized; j_gene: TRBJ1-6; d_gene: NA; CDR3nt: TGTGCCAGCAGCGTACAGAGCTCCTATAATTCACCCCTCCACTTT; CDR3aa: CASSVQSSYNSPLHF
v_gene: TRBV28; abundance: many; j_gene: TRBJ1-2; d_gene: TRBD1; CDR3nt: TGTGCCAGCAGGCCCCCCACCGGGACAGGGAACGTATTGTATGGCTACACCTTC; CDR3aa: CASRPPTGTGNVLYGYTF
v_gene: TRBV29-1; abundance: few; j_gene: TRBJ1-1; d_gene: NA; CDR3nt: TGCAGCGTTGTTACGGTGAACACTGAAGCTTTCTTT; CDR3aa: CSVVTVNTEAFF
v_gene: TRBV19; abundance: many; j_gene: TRBJ2-5; d_gene: TRBD2; CDR3nt: TGTGCCAGTACCCAAGGGGGACTAGCCGGTGGCGGTGGGACCCAGTACTTC; CDR3aa: CASTQGGLAGGGGTQYF
v_gene: TRBV12-3/TRBV12-4; abundance: NA; j_gene: TRBJ1-1; d_gene: NA; CDR3nt: TGTGCCAGCAGTCCGATAAGGACTGAAGCTTTCTTT; CDR3aa: CASSPIRTEAFF